The next 4 T cell receptor beta chains were all read from a single sample in a study of beta chain features in type 1 diabetes. Overall study results and limits: All four CD4+ subsets from Type 1 diabetes patients carried moderately but significantly shorter TCRB CDR3s.

These receptors' antigens are unknown. The isolated RNA, all of it, was reverse transcribed, so expressed TCRB transcripts were what got sequenced. Assay: immunoSEQ multiplex PCR; the TCRdb copy retains only in-frame clones and omits some. This table has about 650,000 clones, roughly 12% appearing once. Sequencing was carried out using naive CD4+ T cells from blood. The origin of the receptors is a man younger than 45 with type 1 diabetes.

The rearrangement uses TRBV7-2 and TRBJ2-5; TRBD1 is a possible D gene (6 bases). Per the germline V gene, CDR1 is SGHTA and CDR2 is FQGNSA. This CDR3 comprises 15 residues. Trimming left V 1 base short and J 2 bases short, with 11 bases between. The CDR3 loop reads CASSLVGTNQETQYF. In DNA, the CDR3 is TGTGCCAGCAGCTTAGTAGGGACAAATCAAGAGACCCAGTACTTC.

In regard to this clone: Other DNA variants within this sample encode the same CDR3. V usage is TRBV6-5 and J usage is TRBJ2-3; D is uncertain. CDR1 and CDR2 (germline): MNHEY, SVGAGI. The CDR3 is 14 residues long. Trimming left V 2 bases short and J 0 bases short, with 6 bases between. The CDR3 DNA reads as TGTGCCAGCAGTTACCGACTGAGCACAGATACGCAGTATTTT. It specifies CASSYRLSTDTQYF.

Regarding this clone: Other DNA sequences in this sample translate to the same CDR3. V usage is TRBV20-1 and J usage is TRBJ1-2, with a tentative D call TRBD1 (5 bases). The V end lost 3 bases, the J end lost 7 bases, and 9 bases lay between the germline ends. The CDR3 covers 11 residues. In germline, CDR1 is DFQATT, CDR2 SNEGSKA (reference sequence). CDR3: CSARWGVGYTF. CDR3 bases: TGCAGTGCTAGGTGGGGGGTTGGCTACACCTTC.

The chain carries TRBV10-3 and TRBJ2-1, with 13 bases matching TRBD2. Germline CDR1 ENHRY, CDR2 SYGVKD. The CDR3 spans 16 residues. The V gene end was trimmed by 11 bases and the J gene end by 5 bases; junction bases not matched to a gene: 12. The CDR3, as DNA: TGTGCCTTAGAAGGACTAGCGGGGGCCCTTAACAATGAGCAGTTCTTC. Translating gives CALEGLAGALNNEQFF.